The 6 T cell receptor beta chains presented below share a single source sample, sequenced in a study of T cells after yellow fever vaccination. TCRdb reprocessed the 5' RACE reads with MiXCR, giving one entry per CDR3 protein. Among about 400,000 distinct CDR3 sequences listed, approximately 5.7% were seen once. The starting material was PBMCs, obtained 5 days after the yellow fever booster vaccination. The source is a man aged 25 to 40 who received the YFV17D yellow fever vaccine.

The V and J genes are TRBV4-3 and TRBJ2-1; D gene unclear. Looked up from germline, CDR1 is LGHNA and CDR2 is YSLEER. V was clipped by 0 bases and J by 4 bases, with 4 bases between them. CDR3 size: 13 residues. The CDR3 bases are TGCGCCAGCAGCCAAGAACTTTACAATGAGCAGTTCTTC. Translation gives CASSQELYNEQFF.

V usage is TRBV24-1 and J usage is TRBJ2-2, with 8 bases identical to TRBD1. CDR3 length: 16 residues. With 4 bases clipped from V and 5 bases from J, the junction kept 8 bases outside the gene matches. The germline V gene encodes CDR1 KGHDR and CDR2 SFDVKD. The CDR3 nucleotides are TGTGCCACCAGTGACCCCGCGGGACAGGTTACCGGGGAGCTGTTTTTT. It codes for CATSDPAGQVTGELFF.

This clonotype was counted many times. The J gene is TRBJ1-5, the V gene TRBV7-2; D is unresolved. Per germline, CDR1 SGHTA and CDR2 FQGNSA. The CDR3 is 14 residues long. Trimming took off 5 bases at V and 9 bases at J, with 17 bases between the two ends. CDR3 sequence (DNA): TGTGCCAGCAGCCCCCGGGTTCAGGCAAGGCCCCAGCATTTT. This sequence encodes CASSPRVQARPQHF.

The rearrangement joins TRBV30 to TRBJ1-1, with D possibly being TRBD1 (5 bases). This CDR3 region has 13 residues. Germline V gene lookup returns CDR1 GTSNPN and CDR2 SVGIG (reference sequence). The V end lost 3 bases, the J end lost 5 bases, and 13 bases lay between the germline ends. This chain's CDR3 is CAWSANQGTEAFF. The CDR3 DNA reads TGTGCCTGGAGCGCAAACCAGGGAACTGAAGCTTTCTTT.

The chain combines TRBV10-3 with TRBJ2-7; possibly TRBD1 or TRBD2 for D (5 bases each). Germline CDR1 ENHRY, CDR2 SYGVKD. The V gene lost 7 bases and the J gene lost 0 bases, with 10 bases spanning the gap. The CDR3 extends over 13 amino acids. The CDR3 sequence: CAIKRGTSYEQYF. CDR3 DNA: TGTGCCATCAAACGGGGCACCTCCTACGAGCAGTACTTC.

Ten or more counts support this clonotype. This chain links TRBV12-3 or TRBV12-4 with TRBJ2-7; 7 nucleotides match TRBD1. With V trimmed by 7 bases and J by 4 bases, 16 bases remained unmatched. The CDR3 covers 16 residues. The CDR3 sequence is CASNRGYETGTYEQYF. In DNA form, the CDR3 reads TGTGCCAGCAACAGAGGGTACGAGACAGGGACGTACGAGCAGTACTTC.